This T cell receptor beta chain was recovered during a study of T-cell memory formation after mild COVID-19. Study findings and constraints: CD4+ bias marked clones expanding day 15 to 37, unlike balanced contracting clones. Second-wave clones reaching peak frequency on day 37 lacked confirmed SARS-CoV-2 specificity. The CD4+ clones that contracted clustered mainly within CM and EM, and the CD8+ clones concentrated in EMRA.

The CDR3 is 14 residues long. Looked up from germline, CDR1 is MNHEY and CDR2 is SMNVEV (reference sequence). V was trimmed by 3 bases and J by 4 bases, leaving 13 bases between them. TCRdb called the 5' RACE reads again in MiXCR, with one record for every CDR3 protein. This table has 550,000 to 700,000 distinct CDR3 sequences, roughly 18% appearing once. This clonotype was recorded many times. Its target is unknown. This sequence originates from an adult woman who had mild COVID-19 (a few samples of this study predate the infection). Cell type and time point are not known. The sample comprised PBMCs or a T cell subset sorted from them (not recorded which). The chain has TRBV27 and TRBJ2-7; D is possibly TRBD2 (6 bases). This CDR3 is CASSFRAGYYEQYF. The CDR3 DNA follows: TGTGCCAGCAGTTTTAGAGCGGGTTATTACGAGCAGTACTTC.